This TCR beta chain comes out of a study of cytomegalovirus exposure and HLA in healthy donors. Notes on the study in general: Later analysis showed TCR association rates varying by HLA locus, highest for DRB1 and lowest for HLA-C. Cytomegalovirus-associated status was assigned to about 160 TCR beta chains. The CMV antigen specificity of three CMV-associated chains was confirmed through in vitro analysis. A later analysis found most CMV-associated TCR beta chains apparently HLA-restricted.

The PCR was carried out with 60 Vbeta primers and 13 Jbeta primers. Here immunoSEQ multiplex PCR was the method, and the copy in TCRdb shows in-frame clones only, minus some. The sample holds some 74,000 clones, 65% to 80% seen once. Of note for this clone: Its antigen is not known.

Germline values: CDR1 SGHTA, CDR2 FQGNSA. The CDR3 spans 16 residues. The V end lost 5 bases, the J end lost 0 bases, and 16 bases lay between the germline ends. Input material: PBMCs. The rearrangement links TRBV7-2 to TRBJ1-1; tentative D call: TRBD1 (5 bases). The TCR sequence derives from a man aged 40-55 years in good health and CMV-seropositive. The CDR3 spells CASSPDRQPMNTEAFF. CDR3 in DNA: TGTGCCAGCAGCCCGGATAGACAGCCGATGAACACTGAAGCTTTCTTT.